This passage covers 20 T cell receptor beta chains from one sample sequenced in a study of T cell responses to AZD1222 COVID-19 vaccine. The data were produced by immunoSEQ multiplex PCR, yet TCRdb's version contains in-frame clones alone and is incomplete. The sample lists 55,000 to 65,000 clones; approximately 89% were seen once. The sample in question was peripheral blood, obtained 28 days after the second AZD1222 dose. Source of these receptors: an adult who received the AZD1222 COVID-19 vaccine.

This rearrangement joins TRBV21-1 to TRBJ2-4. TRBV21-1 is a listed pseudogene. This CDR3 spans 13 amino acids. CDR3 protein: CASSKAEGDIQYF. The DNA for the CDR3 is TGTGCCAGCAGCAAAGCGGAGGGGGACATTCAGTACTTC.

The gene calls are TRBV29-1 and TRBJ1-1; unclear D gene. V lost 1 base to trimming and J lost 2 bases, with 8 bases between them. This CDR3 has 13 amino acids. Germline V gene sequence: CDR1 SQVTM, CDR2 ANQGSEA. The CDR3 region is CSVEGQANTEAFF. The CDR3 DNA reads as TGCAGCGTTGAAGGTCAGGCCAACACTGAAGCTTTCTTT.

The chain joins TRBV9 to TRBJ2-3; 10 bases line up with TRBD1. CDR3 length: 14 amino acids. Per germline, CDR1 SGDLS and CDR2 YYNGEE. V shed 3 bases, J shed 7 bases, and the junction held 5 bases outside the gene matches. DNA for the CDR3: TGTGCCAGCAGCGAAGGGACAGGGGTGCATACGCAGTATTTT. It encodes CASSEGTGVHTQYF. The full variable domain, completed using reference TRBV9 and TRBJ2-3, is DSGVTQTPKHLITATGQRVTLRCSPRSGDLSVYWYQQSLDQGLQFLIQYYNGEERAKGNILERFSAQQFPDLHSELNLSSLELGDSALYFCASSEGTGVHTQYFGPGTRLTVL.

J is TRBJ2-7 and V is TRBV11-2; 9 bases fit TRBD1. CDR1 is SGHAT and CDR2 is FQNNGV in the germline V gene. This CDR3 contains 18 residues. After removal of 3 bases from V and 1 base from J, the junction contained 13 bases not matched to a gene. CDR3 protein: CASSFYTGGAFKSYEQYF. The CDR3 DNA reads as TGTGCCAGCAGCTTCTACACAGGGGGCGCGTTTAAATCCTACGAGCAGTACTTC.

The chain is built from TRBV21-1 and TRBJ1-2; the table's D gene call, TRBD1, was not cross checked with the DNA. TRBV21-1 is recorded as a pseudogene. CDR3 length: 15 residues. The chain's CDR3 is CASSNAPDRGQGYTF. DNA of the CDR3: TGTGCCAGCAGCAACGCCCCGGACAGGGGGCAAGGCTACACCTTC.

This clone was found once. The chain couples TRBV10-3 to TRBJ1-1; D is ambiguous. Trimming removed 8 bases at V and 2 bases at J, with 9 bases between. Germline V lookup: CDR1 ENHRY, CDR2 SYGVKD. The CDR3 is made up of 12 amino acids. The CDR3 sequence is CAIGEQNTEAFF. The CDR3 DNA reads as TGTGCCATCGGGGAGCAAAACACTGAAGCTTTCTTT.

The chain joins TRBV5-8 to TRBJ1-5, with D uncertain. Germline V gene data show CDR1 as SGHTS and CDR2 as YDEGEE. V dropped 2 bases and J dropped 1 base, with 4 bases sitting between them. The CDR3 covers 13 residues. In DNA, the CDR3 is TGTGCCAGCAGCTTAGGCAGCAATCAGCCCCAGCATTTT. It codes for CASSLGSNQPQHF.

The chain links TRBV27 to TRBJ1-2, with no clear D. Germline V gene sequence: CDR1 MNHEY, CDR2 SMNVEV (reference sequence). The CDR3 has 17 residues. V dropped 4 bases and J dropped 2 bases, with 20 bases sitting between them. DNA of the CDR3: TGTGCCAGCAGTTCTCCCCCCGGACGGGAAACGAACTATGGCTACACCTTC. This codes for CASSSPPGRETNYGYTF.

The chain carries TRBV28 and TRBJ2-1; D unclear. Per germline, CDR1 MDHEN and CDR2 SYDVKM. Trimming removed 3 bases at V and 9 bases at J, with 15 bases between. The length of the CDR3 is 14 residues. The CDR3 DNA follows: TGTGCCAGCAGTTTGGGTAGGAGCGTGGGTGAGCAGTTCTTC. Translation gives CASSLGRSVGEQFF.

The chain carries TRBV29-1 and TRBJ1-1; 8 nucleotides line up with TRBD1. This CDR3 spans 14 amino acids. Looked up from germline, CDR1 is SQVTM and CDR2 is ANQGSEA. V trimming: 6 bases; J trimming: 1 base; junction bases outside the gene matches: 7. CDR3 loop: CSVVGQGGNTEAFF. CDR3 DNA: TGCAGCGTAGTCGGACAGGGCGGGAACACTGAAGCTTTCTTT. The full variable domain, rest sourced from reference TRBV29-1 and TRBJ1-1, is SAVISQKPSRDICQRGTSLTIQCQVDSQVTMMFWYRQQPGQSLTLIATANQGSEATYESGFVIDKFPISRPNLTFSTLTVSNMSPEDSSIYLCSVVGQGGNTEAFFGQGTRLTVV.

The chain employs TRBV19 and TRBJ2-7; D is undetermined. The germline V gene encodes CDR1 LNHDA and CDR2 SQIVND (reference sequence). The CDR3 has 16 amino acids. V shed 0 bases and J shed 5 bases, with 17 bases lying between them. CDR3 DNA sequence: TGTGCCAGTAGTATAGATCGGGCAGCCCTCGGGCACGAGCAGTACTTC. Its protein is CASSIDRAALGHEQYF.

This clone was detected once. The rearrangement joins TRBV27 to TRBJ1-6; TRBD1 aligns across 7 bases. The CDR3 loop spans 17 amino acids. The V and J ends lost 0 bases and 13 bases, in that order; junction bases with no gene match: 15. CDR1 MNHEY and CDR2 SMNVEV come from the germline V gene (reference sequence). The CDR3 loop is CASSLSRGDSNILPLHF. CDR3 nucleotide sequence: TGTGCCAGCAGTTTATCGAGAGGGGACAGTAATATTCTCCCCCTCCACTTT.

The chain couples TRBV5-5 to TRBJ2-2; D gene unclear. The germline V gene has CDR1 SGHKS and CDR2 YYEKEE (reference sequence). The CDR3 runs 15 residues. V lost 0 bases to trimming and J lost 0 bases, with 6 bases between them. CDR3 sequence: CASSLAGANTGELFF. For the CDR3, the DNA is TGTGCCAGCAGCTTGGCAGGAGCGAACACCGGGGAGCTGTTTTTT.

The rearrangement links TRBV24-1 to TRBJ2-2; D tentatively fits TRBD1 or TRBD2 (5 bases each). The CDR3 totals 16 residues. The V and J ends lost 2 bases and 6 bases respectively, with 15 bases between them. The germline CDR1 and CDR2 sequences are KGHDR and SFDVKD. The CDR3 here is CATSDYTSGPSGELFF. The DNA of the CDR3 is TGTGCCACCAGTGATTACACCTCGGGACCCTCCGGGGAGCTGTTTTTT.

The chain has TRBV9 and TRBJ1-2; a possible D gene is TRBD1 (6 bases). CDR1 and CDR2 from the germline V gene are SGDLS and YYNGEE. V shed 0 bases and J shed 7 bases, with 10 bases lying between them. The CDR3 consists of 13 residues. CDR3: CASSVVQGGGYTF. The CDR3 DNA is TGTGCCAGCAGCGTAGTACAGGGTGGTGGCTACACCTTC.

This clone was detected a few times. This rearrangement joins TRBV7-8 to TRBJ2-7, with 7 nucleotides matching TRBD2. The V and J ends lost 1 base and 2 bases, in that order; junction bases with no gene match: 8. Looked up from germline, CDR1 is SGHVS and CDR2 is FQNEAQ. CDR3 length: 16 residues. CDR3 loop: CASSLGEKRGAYEQYF. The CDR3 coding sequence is TGTGCCAGCAGCTTAGGGGAAAAGCGGGGAGCCTACGAGCAGTACTTC.

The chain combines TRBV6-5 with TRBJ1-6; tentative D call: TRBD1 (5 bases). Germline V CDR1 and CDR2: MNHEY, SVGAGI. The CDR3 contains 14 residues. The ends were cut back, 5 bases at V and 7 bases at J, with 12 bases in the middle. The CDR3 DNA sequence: TGTGCCAGCAGTACTGGGGGAGTAAATTCACCCCTCCACTTT. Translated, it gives CASSTGGVNSPLHF.

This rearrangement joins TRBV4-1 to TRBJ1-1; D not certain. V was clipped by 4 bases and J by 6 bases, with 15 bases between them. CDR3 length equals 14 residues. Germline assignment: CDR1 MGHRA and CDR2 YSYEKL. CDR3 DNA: TGCGCCAGCAGCCCGTCCGGGAGGGAGGCTGAAGCTTTCTTT. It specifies CASSPSGREAEAFF.

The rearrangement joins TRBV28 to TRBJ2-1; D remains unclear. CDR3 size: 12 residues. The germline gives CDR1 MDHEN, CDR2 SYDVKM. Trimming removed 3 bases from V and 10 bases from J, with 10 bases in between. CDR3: CASSFMGIEQFF. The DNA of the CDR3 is TGTGCCAGCAGTTTTATGGGCATAGAGCAGTTCTTC. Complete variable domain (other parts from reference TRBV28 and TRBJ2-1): DVKVTQSSRYLVKRTGEKVFLECVQDMDHENMFWYRQDPGLGLRLIYFSYDVKMKEKGDIPEGYSVSREKKERFSLILESASTNQTSMYLCASSFMGIEQFFGPGTRLTVL.

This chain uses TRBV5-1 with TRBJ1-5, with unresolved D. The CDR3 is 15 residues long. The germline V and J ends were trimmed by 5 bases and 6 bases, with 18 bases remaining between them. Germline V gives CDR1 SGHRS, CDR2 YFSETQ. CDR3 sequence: CASREGNAGGQPQHF. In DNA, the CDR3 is TGCGCCAGCAGAGAGGGCAACGCAGGTGGTCAGCCCCAGCATTTT.